Listed here are 16 T cell receptor beta chains from one sample, sequenced in a study of identical twins. TCRdb reprocessed the 5' RACE reads with MiXCR, giving one entry per CDR3 protein. In the table there are about 240,000 distinct CDR3 sequences, 8% to 11% of which are singletons. The material sequenced was memory T cells sorted from blood. The receptors derive from a man between 50 and 59 years old in good health.

The chain has TRBV20-1 and TRBJ2-7; 16 bases fit TRBD2. The junction had 11 bases not matched to a gene; V was cut back by 6 bases and J by 0 bases. This CDR3 spans 18 amino acids. The germline gives CDR1 DFQATT, CDR2 SNEGSKA (reference sequence). The CDR3 region is CSADGTSGGDRSSYEQYF. CDR3 nucleotides: TGCAGTGCGGACGGGACTAGCGGGGGGGATAGGAGCTCCTACGAGCAGTACTTC.

This clonotype was picked up many times. CDR3 nucleotide sequence: TGTGCCAGCAGACGTAGCGCCCTAGGAGAGACCCAGTACTTC. Translation: CASRRSALGETQYF. The chain recombines TRBV2 with TRBJ2-5, with D maybe TRBD2 (5 bases). In germline, CDR1 is SNHLY, CDR2 FYNNEI. This CDR3 has 14 amino acids. V was clipped by 6 bases and J by 4 bases, with 15 bases between them.

This clonotype was seen only a few times. V usage is TRBV7-2 and J usage is TRBJ2-7, with 11 bases that match TRBD2. V gave up 5 bases and J gave up 2 bases; unmatched junction bases: 8. The germline gives CDR1 SGHTA, CDR2 FQGNSA. This CDR3 has 16 residues. The CDR3 nucleotides are TGTGCCAGCAGCCCGACCAGACTAGCGGGAACCTACGAGCAGTACTTC. Its translation: CASSPTRLAGTYEQYF.

This clonotype was observed a handful of times. The chain recombines TRBV4-1 with TRBJ2-5; TRBD2 aligns across 11 bases. J was trimmed by 5 bases and V by 3 bases; bases with no gene match: 11. CDR3 length: 17 amino acids. CDR1 MGHRA and CDR2 YSYEKL come from the germline V gene. This CDR3 is CASSQGRLAGTQETQYF. CDR3 DNA sequence: TGCGCCAGCAGCCAGGGACGACTAGCGGGGACTCAGGAGACCCAGTACTTC.

This clonotype appeared many times. The genes are TRBV7-2 and TRBJ2-7; weak D call: TRBD2 (6 bases). This CDR3 is built from 15 residues. The germline gives CDR1 SGHTA, CDR2 FQGNSA. Trimming stripped 3 bases from V and 6 bases from J, with 18 bases between. Written as DNA, the CDR3 is TGTGCCAGCAGCTTTGTCTCCCGGGGAGCGGGCGAGCAGTACTTC. Protein sequence: CASSFVSRGAGEQYF.

In this sample, this clonotype turned up a few times. The chain has TRBV20-1 and TRBJ2-5; unclear D gene. CDR3 length: 14 residues. The germline V gene encodes CDR1 DFQATT and CDR2 SNEGSKA (reference sequence). Trimming stripped 7 bases from V and 5 bases from J, with 20 bases between. The CDR3 here is CSVRGEARLETQYF. The CDR3 bases are TGCAGTGTTCGCGGAGAGGCCAGGCTGGAGACCCAGTACTTC.

The rearrangement joins TRBV4-1 to TRBJ1-2, with D unresolved. The V end lost 0 bases, the J end lost 6 bases, and 8 bases lay between the germline ends. CDR1 and CDR2 (germline): MGHRA, YSYEKL. This CDR3 spans 13 amino acids. CDR3: CASSQESWHGYTF. The CDR3 DNA reads TGCGCCAGCAGCCAAGAGTCTTGGCATGGCTACACCTTC.

The chain carries TRBV20-1 and TRBJ2-5; 12 bases map to TRBD1. This CDR3 is 17 amino acids long. Trimming removed 5 bases from V and 5 bases from J; junction bases left unmatched: 15. Germline V gene data show CDR1 as DFQATT and CDR2 as SNEGSKA (reference sequence). CDR3 protein: CSAQSGTGGAFMETQYF. CDR3 nucleotides: TGCAGTGCTCAATCCGGGACAGGGGGCGCTTTCATGGAGACCCAGTACTTC.

There are a few counts of this clonotype. The chain carries TRBV28 and TRBJ2-7; tentatively, D is TRBD1 or TRBD2 (5 bases each). The CDR3 extends over 15 amino acids. V was cut by 2 bases and J by 0 bases, with 11 bases left in between. From germline, CDR1 is MDHEN and CDR2 SYDVKM. CDR3 sequence: CASSLEGSGSYEQYF. CDR3 nucleotides: TGTGCCAGCAGTTTAGAGGGGTCGGGCTCCTACGAGCAGTACTTC.

This clonotype was seen repeatedly, ten times or more. In DNA form, the CDR3 reads TGTGCCAGCGAGGCACCATCCTACGAGCAGTACTTC. This encodes CASEAPSYEQYF. The V and J genes are TRBV6-2 or TRBV6-3 and TRBJ2-7; D call uncertain. With 8 bases removed from V and 1 base from J, the gap between germline ends came to 9 bases. Germline CDR1 reads MNHEY; CDR2 reads SVGEGT. The CDR3 runs to 12 residues.

This clonotype has a count of ten or more. The chain combines TRBV19 with TRBJ1-3; TRBD1 is a possible D gene (5 bases). CDR3 length: 19 residues. Germline loops: CDR1 LNHDA, CDR2 SQIVND (reference sequence). V was shortened by 5 bases and J by 0 bases, with 23 bases between the two germline ends. CDR3 nucleotide sequence: TGTGCCAGTAGTGTAGCCGGGACCGGCGGATTCATCTCTGGAAACACCATATATTTT. Protein product: CASSVAGTGGFISGNTIYF.

This clonotype was seen at least ten times. The chain links TRBV28 to TRBJ2-7, with D perhaps given as TRBD1 or TRBD2 (5 bases each). Germline V CDR1 and CDR2: MDHEN, SYDVKM. CDR3 length: 15 amino acids. The V gene lost 1 base and the J gene lost 3 bases, with 13 bases spanning the gap. The CDR3 nucleotides read TGTGCCAGCAGTTTATCCCTCGGGGCGGGCTACGAGCAGTACTTC. It codes for CASSLSLGAGYEQYF.

This clonotype appeared many times. The chain carries TRBV7-9 and TRBJ1-4, with D possibly TRBD1 on 5 matching bases. The ends were cut back, 11 bases at V and 0 bases at J, with 10 bases in the middle. Germline lookup yields CDR1 SEHNR and CDR2 FQNEAQ (reference sequence). This CDR3 has 13 amino acids. The CDR3 DNA follows: TGTGCCGTTACAGGAGCAACTAATGAAAAACTGTTTTTT. Protein product: CAVTGATNEKLFF.

The V and J genes are TRBV20-1 and TRBJ1-2; tentatively, D is TRBD1 (5 bases). Trimming removed 6 bases from V and 4 bases from J, with 27 bases in between. Germline lookup yields CDR1 DFQATT and CDR2 SNEGSKA (reference sequence). This CDR3 is 17 amino acids long. The CDR3 sequence is CSALHGTLLKRGYGYTF. CDR3 DNA sequence: TGCAGTGCCCTACACGGGACCTTACTGAAAAGGGGCTATGGCTACACCTTC.

This clonotype was counted only a few times. The genes are TRBV28 and TRBJ2-2; 8 bases match TRBD2. J gave up 7 bases and V 9 bases, and 16 bases lay outside the gene matches. This CDR3 is 16 amino acids long. CDR1 and CDR2 (germline): MDHEN, SYDVKM. In nucleotides, the CDR3 is TGTGCCAGTCAGGGTGCGGGAGGCCGGAGTGGCGGGGAGCTGTTTTTT. It is translated as CASQGAGGRSGGELFF.

V and J are TRBV5-5 and TRBJ2-1; 7 bases map to TRBD2. Per the germline V gene, CDR1 is SGHKS and CDR2 is YYEKEE (reference sequence). The ends lost 4 bases at V and 9 bases at J; junction bases unmatched: 13. The CDR3 covers 15 residues. The CDR3 coding sequence is TGTGCCAGCAGCCCTCTAGCTATGCGGGAGTCTGAGCAGTTCTTC. Amino acid sequence: CASSPLAMRESEQFF.